The 6 T cell receptor beta chains below all came from one sample that was sequenced in a study of Tregs in tolerant kidney transplant recipients. Assay used: immunoSEQ multiplex PCR; TCRdb lists only in-frame clones, some missing. Listed are roughly 2,000 clones; about a sixth falls within the top ten. After 5 to 7 days with irradiated graft donor PBMCs, CFSE-labeled recipient PBMCs were FACS-sorted. The antigens these receptors bind are not known. The material was CD4+ T cells from blood cultured with allogeneic cells, obtained before the transplant. These receptors all stem from a human patient who received a combined kidney and bone marrow transplant.

This clone is classed as medium-sized by frequency. Read sequence stops 3 residues before the CDR3 end, and the germline J gene provides the missing end. The V gene is TRBV29-1, the J gene TRBJ1-2; maybe TRBD1 (6 bases). The germline V gene has CDR1 SQVTM and CDR2 ANQGSEA. This CDR3 spans 14 amino acids. V lost 1 base and J lost 5, with 14 bases in between. Incomplete CDR3 DNA: TGCAGCGTTGAAGTACAGGGAGTTAGGTATGGC. Amino acid sequence: CSVEVQGVRYG. The entire CDR3 protein reads CSVEVQGVRYGYTF.

Concerning this clone itself: The read halts 3 residues ahead of the CDR3 end, with the missing end drawn from the germline J gene. V usage is TRBV4-1 and J usage is TRBJ1-5; TRBD1 agrees at 11 bases. The CDR3 is made up of 15 amino acids. V was clipped by 3 bases and J by 8 bases; unmatched bases: 6. CDR1 is MGHRA and CDR2 is YSYEKL in the germline V gene. The CDR3 protein is CASSQGTGGREPQHF. The sequenced CDR3 bases are TGCGCCAGCAGCCAGGGGACAGGGGGTCGGGAGCCC.

This clone is called medium-sized based on its frequency. With the read ending 3 residues before the CDR3 end, the germline J gene is used to fill in that end. The chain has TRBV12-5 and TRBJ1-4, with D perhaps matching TRBD1 (6 bases). Trimming removed 6 bases from V and 4 bases from J, with 15 bases in between. The CDR3 is 15 amino acids. In germline, CDR1 is LGHNT, CDR2 FRNRAP. CDR3 region: CASGSGRGLNEKLFF. CDR3 DNA (partial): TGTGCTAGTGGGTCAGGGCGGGGGCTTAATGAAAAA.

Judged by frequency, this clone is medium-sized. The read ends 3 residues before the CDR3 terminus; that terminus is restored from the germline J gene. The chain couples TRBV20-1 to TRBJ2-3; 7 bases agree with TRBD1. Germline V gene lookup returns CDR1 DFQATT and CDR2 SNEGSKA (reference sequence). This CDR3 contains 13 residues. The ends lost 4 bases at V and 0 bases at J; junction bases unmatched: 1. The sequenced part of the CDR3 DNA is TGCAGTGCTACGACAGGGAGCACAGATACG. Translated: CSATTGSTDT. The entire CDR3 protein is CSATTGSTDTQYF.

Judged by frequency, this clone is medium-sized. The read stops 3 residues short of the end of the CDR3; the missing end is completed from the germline J gene. The V gene is TRBV5-1, the J gene TRBJ1-1; possibly TRBD1 for D (6 bases). Germline values: CDR1 SGHRS, CDR2 YFSETQ. Trimming took off 2 bases at V and 5 bases at J, with 10 bases between the two ends. This CDR3 region has 13 residues. This CDR3 reads CASSFQGRTEAFF. CDR3 DNA, as far as it was read: TGCGCCAGCAGCTTTCAGGGGCGTACTGAA.

This clone is labeled large based on frequency. The CDR3 goes on 3 residues after the read ends, and that part is filled in from the germline J gene. This chain uses TRBV30 with TRBJ1-4, with a possible D match to TRBD1 (5 bases). The V and J ends lost 5 bases and 4 bases respectively, with 11 bases between them. The CDR3 sequence is 13 residues long. Germline lookup yields CDR1 GTSNPN and CDR2 SVGIG (reference sequence). Partial CDR3 DNA: TGTGCCTGGGGGGCAGGGATTAATGAAAAA. It specifies CAWGAGINEK. The CDR3 as a whole reads CAWGAGINEKLFF. Complete variable domain (other parts from reference TRBV30 and TRBJ1-4): SQTIHQWPATLVQPVGSPLSLECTVEGTSNPNLYWYRQAAGRGLQLLFYSVGIGQISSEVPQNLSASRPQDRQFILSSKKLLLSDSGFYLCAWGAGINEKLFFGSGTQLSVL.